The 11 T cell receptor beta chains below were found in one sample sequenced in a study of tumor and adjacent non-tumor tissue in lung cancer (dated by TCRdb to the late 2010s). RNA was extracted from bulk unsorted tissue and checked for quality with a NanoDrop ND-1000 and an Agilent 2100. Library creation used multiplex PCR. TCRdb shows the sequencer as Illumina HiSeq 2500. TCRbeta libraries were constructed through three rounds of nested PCR with primers (Table S4) according to protocols modified from ARM-PCR. Using fastp trimming at Q25 and MiXCR clonotype assembly, TCRdb reanalyzed the public sequencing data and kept in-frame beta chains. Under each unique CDR3 protein, matching rows form one entry showing the most common genes and DNA. The sample yields approximately 120,000 distinct CDR3 sequences; more than 60% were counted once. The ten biggest clones cover roughly 35% of the sample. What was sequenced was lung tumor tissue. These receptors originate from a woman aged 55-69 years with non-small cell lung cancer.

This clonotype was seen ten or more times. The chain is built from TRBV20-1 and TRBJ2-6; D gene unclear. CDR3 size: 14 residues. CDR1 and CDR2 (germline): DFQATT, SNEGSKA (reference sequence). Trimming stripped 7 bases from V and 0 bases from J, with 10 bases between. In DNA, the CDR3 is TGCAGTGTCCGTCCTACCTCTGGGGCCAACGTCCTGACTTTC. Translation gives CSVRPTSGANVLTF.

For this clonotype: The junction departs from germline at one end; a sequencing error may be responsible. The chain links TRBV11-3 to TRBJ2-2, with D maybe TRBD1 (6 bases). The germline gives CDR1 SGHNT, CDR2 YENEEA. The CDR3 has 15 amino acids. CDR3 sequence: CASSLGQGNIGELYF. DNA of the CDR3: TGTGCCAGCAGCTTGGGGCAGGGGAACATCGGGGAGCTGTATTTT.

V and J are TRBV11-2 and TRBJ2-1; TRBD1 is a possible D gene (5 bases). V was cut by 1 base and J by 15 bases, with 19 bases left in between. Germline V CDR1 and CDR2: SGHAT, FQNNGV. The CDR3 is made up of 14 amino acids. CDR3 sequence: CASSLGIGVLSRFF. The CDR3 DNA is TGTGCCAGCAGCTTAGGAATAGGGGTCTTAAGTAGGTTCTTC.

In nucleotides, the CDR3 is TGCAGTGCTGTATTCATCTTCCGGGGCGTCAGCCAGTCCCAGCATTTT. This translates into CSAVFIFRGVSQSQHF. This rearrangement joins TRBV20-1 to TRBJ1-5, with D possibly TRBD1 on 5 matching bases. Per germline, CDR1 DFQATT and CDR2 SNEGSKA (reference sequence). Deletions cut 5 bases from V and 11 bases from J, with 28 bases between. The CDR3 contains 16 residues.

A word on this clonotype: A read error may produce the germline difference seen at one junction end. The CDR3 loop reads CSARSNTEELLF. CDR3 nucleotide sequence: TGCAGTGCTAGATCGAACACAGAGGAGCTGCTTTTT. The genes are TRBV20-1 and TRBJ2-2; no definite D call. CDR1 and CDR2 (germline): DFQATT, SNEGSKA (reference sequence). This CDR3 region has 12 residues.

As regards this clonotype: A read error may be the cause here, since a much bigger clone is one base away. J is TRBJ2-1 and V is TRBV29-1; no reliable D call. Deletions cut 6 bases from V and 0 bases from J, with 9 bases between. CDR1 and CDR2 (germline): SQVTM, ANQGSEA. The CDR3 length is 13 residues. This CDR3 reads CSVASSSYNEQFF. The CDR3 DNA follows: TGCAGCGTCGCTTCTTCCTCCTACAATGAGCAGTTCTTC.

With regard to this clonotype: One junction end disagrees with the germline gene, perhaps due to a read error. V and J are TRBV4-3 and TRBJ1-2; D unclear. The CDR3 is made up of 12 amino acids. Germline V gene data show CDR1 as LGHNA and CDR2 as YSLEER. The CDR3 region is CASSQHSDGYTF. CDR3 nucleotide sequence: TGCGCCAGCAGCCAACATAGCGATGGCTACACTTTC.

Comment on this clonotype: A much larger clone differs by one base, so this may be a read error. This chain links TRBV6-6 with TRBJ1-1; D may be TRBD1 (5 bases). CDR1 MNHNY and CDR2 SVGAGI come from the germline V gene (reference sequence). The CDR3 covers 14 residues. As DNA, the CDR3 is TGTGCCAGCAGTTACTCGGGAGGTCGCCAGGGAGCTATCTTT. Amino acid sequence: CASSYSGGRQGAIF.

This clonotype appeared a single time. A much larger clone differs by one base, so this may be a read error. CDR3 protein: CASSELRRGYNEQFF. CDR3 DNA: TGTGCCAGCAGTGAATTGCGGAGAGGCTACAATGAGCAGTTCTTC. This sequence joins TRBV6-1 and TRBJ2-1, with D uncertain. From germline, CDR1 is MNHNS and CDR2 SASEGT. This CDR3 has 15 residues. The V end was cut by 2 bases, the J end by 3 bases, with 11 bases between.

Regarding this clonotype: A much larger clonotype is one base distant, so this may be a read error. Lacking the conserved final phenylalanine or tryptophan, this CDR3 likely reflects a read error. The chain has TRBV20-1 and TRBJ2-3; the match to TRBD2 covers 9 bases. The CDR3 sequence is 14 residues long. Per the germline V gene, CDR1 is DFQATT and CDR2 is SNEGSKA (reference sequence). V lost 5 bases, J lost 1 base, and 4 bases stayed unmatched. The DNA of the CDR3 is TGCAGTGCTCCTAGCGGGGTCGGCACAGATACGCAGTATCTT. Amino acid sequence: CSAPSGVGTDTQYL.

Concerning this clonotype itself: An end of the junction differs from the germline gene, which may be a read error. The chain carries TRBV4-3 and TRBJ1-1, with D perhaps matching TRBD1 (6 bases). The CDR3 has 15 amino acids. Germline-derived CDR1 and CDR2 are LGHNA and YSLEER. The CDR3 here is CASSQGGRGNTGAFF. The CDR3 nucleotides are TGCGCCAGCAGCCAAGGGGGTAGGGGGAACACTGGAGCTTTCTTT.